The subject of this entry is one T cell receptor beta chain. The data derive from a study of OX40 agonist ivuxolimab in advanced cancers. Study-wide background: An agonistic anti-OX40 (CD134) antibody, ivuxolimab, was used to treat the patients. Patients were dosed intravenously with ivuxolimab at 0.01 to 10 mg/kg every 2 weeks.

Generated by immunoSEQ multiplex PCR, the TCRdb table keeps only in-frame clones and is missing some. Here the sample spans 65,000 to 90,000 clones, more than 75% being singletons. The germline gives CDR1 SNHLY, CDR2 FYNNEI. V gave up 1 base and J gave up 7 bases, with 7 bases separating them. The CDR3 has 12 amino acids. The clonotype comes from an adult with an advanced solid tumor such as melanoma, head and neck, liver or kidney cancer. The sample in question was CD4+ or CD8+ T cells sorted from blood, obtained in a trial of the OX40 agonist ivuxolimab. The chain carries TRBV2 and TRBJ1-2; D is ambiguous. The CDR3 is CASSEVLAGYTF. In nucleotides, the CDR3 is TGTGCCAGCAGTGAAGTATTGGCTGGCTACACCTTC. The full variable domain, its missing parts supplied by reference TRBV2 and TRBJ1-2, is EPEVTQTPSHQVTQMGQEVILRCVPISNHLYFYWYRQILGQKVEFLVSFYNNEISEKSEIFDDQFSVERPDGSNFTLKIRSTKLEDSAMYFCASSEVLAGYTFGSGTRLTVV.